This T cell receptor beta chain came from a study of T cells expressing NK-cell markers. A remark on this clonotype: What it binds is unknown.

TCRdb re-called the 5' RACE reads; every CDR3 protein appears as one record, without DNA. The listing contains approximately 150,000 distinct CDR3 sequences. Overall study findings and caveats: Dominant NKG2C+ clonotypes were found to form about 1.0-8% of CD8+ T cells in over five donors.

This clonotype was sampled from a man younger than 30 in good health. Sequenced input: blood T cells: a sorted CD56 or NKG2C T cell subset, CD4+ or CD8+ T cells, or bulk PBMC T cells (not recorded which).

The CDR3 is CAISESIAGQPNTEAFF. V gene TRBV10-3 combines with J gene TRBJ1-1; as DNA is missing, the TRBD1 call by TCRdb cannot be tested. The CDR3 covers 17 residues. The germline V gene has CDR1 ENHRY and CDR2 SYGVKD.